The T cell receptor beta chain under discussion was sequenced for a study of OX40 agonist ivuxolimab in advanced cancers. General observations from the study: Relative to CD4+, CD8+ T cells held more expanded clones on average.

Only in-frame clones appear in the TCRdb table, and some are missing; sequencing was by immunoSEQ multiplex PCR. Of 48,000 or so clones in the sample, about nine tenths were seen once. This CDR3 has 15 amino acids. V was clipped by 6 bases and J by 4 bases; unmatched bases: 9. The germline V gene has CDR1 LNHDA and CDR2 SQIVND (reference sequence). As to this clone: Its specificity is unknown.

J is TRBJ2-5 and V is TRBV19; 9 bases map to TRBD2. Sample: CD4+ or CD8+ T cells sorted from blood, taken in a trial of the OX40 agonist ivuxolimab. The clonotype comes from an adult with an advanced solid tumor such as melanoma, head and neck, liver or kidney cancer. In nucleotides, the CDR3 is TGTGCCAGTAGCAGCCAGCGGGGGGCCCTAGAGACCCAGTACTTC. It translates to CASSSQRGALETQYF.